The next 16 T cell receptor beta chains were all read from a single sample in a study of T cell clusters in autoimmune cytopenias. One tube held mixed TRB-A and TRB-B primer pools for touch-down PCR. TCRdb reprocessed the multiplex PCR reads and reports one entry per CDR3 protein, with no DNA. The sample's table shows 450 to 650 distinct CDR3 sequences. Some 38,000 genome equivalents of blood DNA were amplified for TRB. Sequenced input: peripheral blood. These receptors all come from a human donor with an autoimmune cytopenia or autoimmune hepatitis (not recorded which).

Frequency places this clonotype as medium-sized. V and J are TRBV18 and TRBJ2-5; the D gene TCRdb calls, TRBD2, cannot be checked with no DNA. The CDR3 spans 14 residues. Germline V lookup: CDR1 KGHSH, CDR2 LQKENI. The CDR3 sequence is CASSLNGGGETQYF.

The chain uses TRBV15 and TRBJ1-5. Germline CDR1 reads LNHNV; CDR2 reads YYDKDF (reference sequence). The CDR3 spans 13 residues. CDR3 in amino acids: CATSPALLQPQHF.

Its frequency marks this clonotype as medium-sized (0.01 to 0.1%). The chain uses TRBV6-1 and TRBJ2-7. Germline V gene data show CDR1 as MNHNS and CDR2 as SASEGT. This CDR3 contains 12 residues. This CDR3 is CASSEFNYEQYF.

This clonotype counts as large (0.1 to 1%) by frequency. The chain couples TRBV29-1 to TRBJ2-5. Germline CDR1 and CDR2: SQVTM and ANQGSEA. The CDR3 consists of 13 residues. CDR3 loop: CSVEGAVQETQYF.

This clonotype ranks as medium-sized in terms of frequency. The V call is TRBV7-2, the J call TRBJ1-4; the TCRdb D gene call, TRBD1, has no DNA to confirm it. The CDR3 loop spans 14 amino acids. Germline CDR1 reads SGHTA; CDR2 reads FQGNSA. CDR3 sequence reads: CASSSQGTDEKLFF.

According to its frequency, this clonotype is medium-sized. The rearrangement links TRBV12-3 or TRBV12-4 to TRBJ1-1; the D call from TCRdb, TRBD1, cannot be confirmed without DNA. The length of the CDR3 is 12 residues. The CDR3 region is CASSLAGTGAFF.

This clonotype is labeled medium-sized based on frequency. V and J are TRBV6-2 or TRBV6-3 and TRBJ1-2. Per the germline V gene, CDR1 is MNHEY and CDR2 is SVGEGT. CDR3 length: 15 amino acids. The CDR3 sequence: CASSYGREGNYGYTF.

This clonotype shows up as medium-sized by frequency. The chain links TRBV6-6 to TRBJ2-2; TCRdb lists TRBD1, though no DNA is available to test this call. Germline V gene data show CDR1 as MNHNY and CDR2 as SVGAGI (reference sequence). There are 16 residues in the CDR3. This CDR3 reads CASSPGLSRSTGELFF.

This clonotype is deemed large by its frequency. V gene TRBV29-1 combines with J gene TRBJ1-2. The V gene's germline CDR1 is SQVTM and CDR2 ANQGSEA. CDR3 size: 11 residues. The CDR3 is CSVGRARGYTF.

This clonotype is deemed medium-sized by its frequency. The J gene is TRBJ2-5, the V gene TRBV10-3; as DNA is missing, the TRBD1 call by TCRdb cannot be tested. Germline CDR1 reads ENHRY; CDR2 reads SYGVKD. The CDR3 is made up of 12 amino acids. The CDR3 sequence is CAISVSPGTQYF.

This clonotype shows up as medium-sized by frequency. The genes are TRBV27 and TRBJ2-1. The CDR3 is 14 amino acids. From germline, CDR1 is MNHEY and CDR2 SMNVEV (reference sequence). The CDR3 sequence is CASKGRYSYNEQFF.

This clonotype ranks as medium-sized in terms of frequency. This rearrangement joins TRBV10-3 to TRBJ1-3. The CDR3 is 15 residues long. Germline assignment: CDR1 ENHRY and CDR2 SYGVKD. The CDR3 sequence is CAISEKVNSGNTIYF.

This clonotype is classed as medium-sized by frequency. This rearrangement joins TRBV20-1 to TRBJ1-4. The CDR3 spans 15 residues. Per the germline V gene, CDR1 is DFQATT and CDR2 is SNEGSKA (reference sequence). The chain's CDR3 is CSARAPRATNEKLFF.

By frequency, this clonotype is large. The chain links TRBV19 to TRBJ2-7. Germline values: CDR1 LNHDA, CDR2 SQIVND (reference sequence). The CDR3 covers 13 residues. The CDR3 is CASSKTATYEQYF.

This clonotype counts as medium-sized by frequency. The CDR3 sequence is CASSFSTGGSETQYF. The chain couples TRBV7-9 to TRBJ2-5; the TCRdb call, TRBD1, lacks DNA for checking. The CDR3 spans 15 residues. In germline, CDR1 is SEHNR, CDR2 FQNEAQ (reference sequence).

In terms of frequency, this clonotype is large (0.1 to 1%). The CDR3 here is CASSMTSDSFDGYTF. V is TRBV19 and J is TRBJ1-2; TCRdb indicates TRBD1, and absent DNA this call remains unverified. The CDR3 is 15 amino acids. Looked up from germline, CDR1 is LNHDA and CDR2 is SQIVND (reference sequence).